Included here is one TCR beta chain sequence, with context. Its antigen specificity is not known. No base qualities exist here, and no much larger clone lies one base off it. Sorted unstimulated T cells and proliferating T cells recovered from mixed lymphocyte reactions were subjected to TCRbeta CDR3 sequencing. Fresh whole blood from roughly 10 HLA-typed healthy donors was used to isolate PBMCs. Unstimulated CD4+ regulatory T cells were FACS-sorted to map the origin of alloreactive clones. This sample was taken from a study of siplizumab effects on memory and regulatory T cells (dated by TCRdb to between 2017 and 2020). About the investigation overall: The study examined how the anti-CD2 antibody siplizumab affects alloreactive T-cell subsets in allogeneic mixed lymphocyte reactions built from human PBMCs. Study-level results and caveats: Compared with memory T cells, unstimulated naive T cells appeared more diverse, and naive cells seemed to make a substantial contribution to the alloresponse. A naive or memory phenotype could not be assigned to roughly 80-96% of proliferating CD4+ or CD8+ clones. Siplizumab significantly lowered the cumulative frequency of alloreactive sequences that could be traced to unstimulated CD4+ memory T cells. Whether proliferating Tregs from siplizumab cultures were suppressive was not functionally confirmed. Of the alloreactive CD4+ clones that could be mapped, the Treg-derived share averaged around 64% with siplizumab compared with approximately 25% in control reactions. Because sequences at frequencies below about 10^-5 were poorly captured, only a minor fraction of alloreactive clones could be mapped back to unstimulated subsets.

Preparation of the library involved the immunoSEQ multiplex PCR assay. The deep sequencing platform assayed around 94,000 TCR templates per sample. Genomic DNA extracted from sorted T cells was used for TCRbeta CDR3 sequencing. The published analysis was carried out like this. The R programming language was used for clonal analysis of the TCRbeta CDR3 data. Unstimulated samples were compared with post-reaction CFSE-low samples to define alloreactive CD4+ and CD8+ clones. Alloreactive CD4+ clones were assigned to regulatory or non-regulatory origin by matching sequences to sorted unstimulated Treg and non-Treg repertoires. The clones in this table, taken by TCRdb from immuneACCESS, are in-frame only. Not every clone is retained; where verified, under half of the shortfall comes from an unresolved V gene, and the cause of the rest is unknown. V, J and clone size are taken as reported in that table, and D and trimming were inferred from the DNA itself. The sample table holds about 70,000 clones, of which over 75% were seen once. Around 1.6% of the sample lies in the top ten.

The germline V gene (reference sequence) sets CDR1 to LNHDA and CDR2 to SQIVND. Relative to germline, V is missing 2 bases and J is missing 6 bases, with 1 base of the junction outside any gene match. The CDR3 runs 13 residues from the cysteine to the phenylalanine. Here the CDR3 DNA is all that survives: 39 bases in frame from base 1. The sequence joins TRBV19 to TRBJ1-5; a stretch of 7 junction bases matches TRBD1. Sequenced: Tregs sorted from blood. This receptor was taken from a human donor in good health. The base sequence is TGTGCCAGTAGTATACAGGGGGGTCAGCCCCAGCATTTT. Translated, it reads CASSIQGGQPQHF. With the portions outside the CDR3 filled from the reference TRBV19 and TRBJ1-5 genes, the complete variable region becomes DGGITQSPKYLFRKEGQNVTLSCEQNLNHDAMYWYRQDPGQGLRLIYYSQIVNDFQKGDIAEGYSVSREKKESFPLTVTSAQKNPTAFYLCASSIQGGQPQHFGDGTRLSIL.